A single sample gave rise to the 15 T cell receptor beta chains below, sequenced in a study of T and B cells in COVID-19 patients. TRB was amplified from about 250-500 ng of blood genomic DNA. TRB rearrangements were amplified by multiplex PCR with BIOMED2 TRB-A/B primers. In TCRdb, the multiplex PCR reads were re-called with MiXCR into one record per CDR3 protein. The table shows around 5,400 distinct CDR3 sequences, with about 30% occurring only once. The sample was blood. The source of these receptors is a human donor with active COVID-19.

This clonotype was counted a few times. The chain recombines TRBV30 with TRBJ2-7; 10 nucleotides agree with TRBD2. Unmatched junction bases numbered 12, after V lost 7 bases and J lost 6 bases. The CDR3 covers 14 residues. Per germline, CDR1 GTSNPN and CDR2 SVGIG (reference sequence). CDR3 DNA: TGTGCCTTCTCTTCCGGGACTAGCGCCTTCGAGCAGTACTTC. Residues: CAFSSGTSAFEQYF.

This clonotype ranks as medium-sized. The chain joins TRBV6-5 to TRBJ2-2; TRBD2 is a possible D gene (7 bases). Per the germline V gene, CDR1 is MNHEY and CDR2 is SVGAGI. Between the trimmed V and J ends, which lost 4 bases and 3 bases, there was a span of 27 bases. The CDR3 is 20 residues long. The CDR3 is CASSSLGGRREGLDTGELFF. CDR3 DNA sequence: TGTGCCAGCAGTTCCCTAGGGGGGCGCAGAGAAGGACTAGACACCGGGGAGCTGTTTTTT.

The chain combines TRBV6-1 with TRBJ1-5; a possible D gene is TRBD1 (6 bases). Germline CDR1 is MNHNS and CDR2 is SASEGT. The V end was cut by 5 bases, the J end by 4 bases, with 18 bases between. CDR3 length equals 16 residues. This chain's CDR3 is CASSPGGQGTNQPQHF. CDR3 in DNA: TGTGCCAGCAGTCCGGGTGGGCAGGGGACGAATCAGCCCCAGCATTTT.

This clonotype came up a few times. J is TRBJ2-4 and V is TRBV5-1, with D perhaps matching TRBD2 (6 bases). Germline assignment: CDR1 SGHRS and CDR2 YFSETQ. This CDR3 has 15 amino acids. V lost 4 bases to trimming and J lost 2 bases, with 13 bases between them. The CDR3 here is CASSPATRSKNIQYF. The CDR3 DNA reads TGCGCCAGCAGCCCTGCGACTAGGTCCAAAAACATTCAGTACTTC.

This clonotype rates as medium-sized. V gene TRBV12-3 or TRBV12-4 combines with J gene TRBJ2-3; D not certain. The CDR3 has 14 amino acids. Trimming took 6 bases from V and 4 from J, leaving 14 bases between them. The DNA of the CDR3 is TGTGCCAGCAGGTCGGATCTTAGTGCAGATACGCAGTATTTT. Its translation is CASRSDLSADTQYF.

The CDR3 DNA sequence: TGTGCCAGGGTGGGACAGAGGGCGGGCTACACCTTC. The encoded protein is CARVGQRAGYTF. The rearrangement uses TRBV19 and TRBJ1-2; TRBD1 matches 7 bases. The CDR3 is 12 residues long. The germline V gene encodes CDR1 LNHDA and CDR2 SQIVND (reference sequence). Losses at the gene ends were 9 bases for V and 8 bases for J; bases not matched to a gene: 9.

The chain couples TRBV7-2 to TRBJ1-3; D not resolved. This CDR3 has 16 residues. Germline V lookup: CDR1 SGHTA, CDR2 FQGNSA. Deletions cut 2 bases from V and 4 bases from J, with 15 bases between. CDR3 protein: CASSLRVPNSGNTIYF. CDR3 sequence (DNA): TGTGCCAGCAGCTTAAGAGTCCCGAACTCCGGAAACACCATATATTTT.

This clonotype ranks as large (0.1 to 1%). The V gene is TRBV29-1, the J gene TRBJ2-7; no definite D call. CDR3 length equals 12 residues. CDR1 and CDR2 from the germline V gene are SQVTM and ANQGSEA. V was clipped by 6 bases and J by 4 bases, with 13 bases between them. CDR3 in DNA: TGCAGCGTAGACACCCCAGGTTACGAGCAGTACTTC. It specifies CSVDTPGYEQYF.

Of note for this clonotype: Possible read error: a much larger clone is one base away. The chain employs TRBV6-1 and TRBJ1-6; D perhaps matches TRBD1 (6 bases). The CDR3 loop spans 16 amino acids. Trimming cost V 6 bases and J 9 bases, with 21 bases left between them. CDR1 and CDR2 from the germline V gene are MNHNS and SASEGT. The CDR3 bases are TGTGCCAGCAGGGGACATGGGACGGGATGGGCTTCACCCCTCCACTTT. It yields the protein CASRGHGTGWASPLHF.

This clonotype is categorized as medium-sized. V and J are TRBV5-6 and TRBJ2-5; a possible D gene is TRBD2 (5 bases). This CDR3 contains 15 residues. Germline CDR1 is SGHDT and CDR2 is YYEEEE. V was cut by 4 bases and J by 1 base, with 14 bases left in between. In DNA form, the CDR3 reads TGTGCCAGCAGCCCCAGTCCGGGGTCCCAAGAGACCCAGTACTTC. Translating gives CASSPSPGSQETQYF.

This clonotype was detected only a few times. The V and J genes are TRBV19 and TRBJ1-1; D remains unclear. The CDR3 length is 15 residues. The V gene's germline CDR1 is LNHDA and CDR2 SQIVND (reference sequence). V was shortened by 5 bases and J by 1 base, with 14 bases between the two germline ends. CDR3 sequence (DNA): TGTGCCAGTAGTCTCGGACCCGGCAGGAACACTGAAGCTTTCTTT. Translating gives CASSLGPGRNTEAFF.

As to this clonotype: A much bigger clone sits one base away, suggesting this may be a read error. The chain links TRBV18 to TRBJ1-2; 8 positions match TRBD1. J lost 6 bases, V lost 3 bases, and 6 bases had no gene match. This CDR3 contains 14 residues. CDR1 KGHSH and CDR2 LQKENI come from the germline V gene. CDR3 coding DNA: TGTGCCAGCTCACCTGGCCACAGGGGGGATGGCTACACCTTC. As protein: CASSPGHRGDGYTF.

This clonotype is large within its sample. The chain is built from TRBV29-1 and TRBJ2-5, with TRBD1 identical over 7 bases. The CDR3 is 13 residues long. The trim removed 7 bases at V and 5 bases at J, leaving 10 bases unmatched. CDR1 is SQVTM and CDR2 is ANQGSEA in the germline V gene. CDR3 sequence: CSAIDRARETQYF. CDR3 coding DNA: TGCAGCGCTATAGACAGGGCCAGGGAGACCCAGTACTTC.

This clonotype was counted only a few times. The J gene is TRBJ2-1, the V gene TRBV7-6, with D possibly being TRBD2 (6 bases). Germline loops: CDR1 SGHVS, CDR2 FNYEAQ. The CDR3 runs to 15 residues. V lost 4 bases to trimming and J lost 0 bases, with 10 bases between them. This CDR3 reads CASSSDYSSYNEQFF. CDR3 in DNA: TGTGCCAGCAGCTCGGACTATAGCTCCTACAATGAGCAGTTCTTC. Full variable domain (outside the CDR3, taken from reference TRBV7-6 and TRBJ2-1): GAGVSQSPRYKVTKRGQDVALRCDPISGHVSLYWYRQALGQGPEFLTYFNYEAQQDKSGLPNDRFSAERPEGSISTLTIQRTEQRDSAMYRCASSSDYSSYNEQFFGPGTRLTVL.

This chain joins TRBV27 and TRBJ2-3; either TRBD1 or TRBD2 may supply D (6 bases each). Deletions cut 5 bases from V and 1 base from J, with 10 bases between. The germline CDR1 and CDR2 sequences are MNHEY and SMNVEV (reference sequence). This CDR3 has 14 residues. Here the CDR3 DNA reads TGTGCCAGCAGTGGGGGCGGGGGCACAGATACGCAGTATTTT. Translated, it gives CASSGGGGTDTQYF.